These T cell receptor beta chains were read from a single sample in a study of blood T cell repertoires in COVID-19. TCRdb's table, derived via immunoSEQ multiplex PCR, lists solely in-frame clones and lacks some. The top ten clones hold 1.5% to 2% of a sample with 400,000 or so clones, 87% of them seen once. Sequenced sample: PBMCs or T cells enriched from blood (not recorded which). These receptors originate from a man between 40 and 49 years old in a cohort exposed to, infected with or recovered from COVID-19 (not recorded which). Both conserved end residues are part of each CDR3. A D gene is named only where the DNA matches it firmly. Clone size is given for some rows only: seen once, a few or many times, or a class if the clone is expanded.

j_gene	v_gene	abundance	d_gene	CDR3aa	CDR3nt
TRBJ2-3	TRBV5-8	-	-	CASSLALGGASTDTQYF	TGTGCCAGCAGCTTGGCCTTGGGCGGGGCGAGCACAGATACGCAGTATTTT
TRBJ1-2	TRBV5-6	-	-	CASSPYRVDYGYTF	TGTGCCAGCAGCCCGTACCGGGTCGACTATGGCTACACCTTC
TRBJ2-7	TRBV7-9	few	TRBD2	CASSPGTSRNDEQYF	TGTGCCAGCAGCCCCGGGACTAGCCGAAATGACGAGCAGTACTTC
TRBJ1-4	TRBV4-2	-	TRBD1	CASSQGDRGEKLFF	TGTGCCAGCAGCCAAGGGGACAGGGGTGAAAAACTGTTTTTT
TRBJ1-1	TRBV28	once	-	CASSRHGSAFF	TGTGCCAGCAGCCGACATGGTAGTGCTTTCTTT
TRBJ1-6	TRBV2	-	TRBD1	CASSGGTGINSPLHF	TGTGCCAGCAGTGGGGGGACAGGGATAAATTCACCCCTCCACTTT
TRBJ2-1	TRBV7-2	few	-	CASSPEDFYNEQFF	TGTGCCAGCAGCCCGGAGGATTTTTACAATGAGCAGTTCTTC
TRBJ2-3	TRBV5-4	once	-	CASSLGAETDTQYF	TGTGCCAGCAGCTTAGGGGCAGAAACAGATACGCAGTATTTT
TRBJ2-7	TRBV5-1	few	-	CASSLVGGARYEQYF	TGCGCCAGCAGCTTAGTTGGAGGGGCGCGCTACGAGCAGTACTTC
TRBJ2-2	TRBV3-1/TRBV3-2	-	TRBD2	CASSPLQLASGELFF	TGTGCCAGCAGCCCCCTTCAACTAGCGTCCGGGGAGCTGTTTTTT
TRBJ2-1	TRBV29-1	few	TRBD2	CSVEGLAGAARYIYNEQFF	TGCAGCGTTGAAGGTCTAGCGGGAGCGGCCCGTTACATCTACAATGAGCAGTTCTTC
TRBJ2-7	TRBV2	once	TRBD2	CASSGGLELYEQYF	TGTGCCAGCAGTGGTGGACTAGAACTCTACGAGCAGTACTTC
TRBJ2-7	TRBV28	-	-	CASSPPLLGSYEQYF	TGTGCCAGCAGTCCCCCGCTTCTAGGCTCCTACGAGCAGTACTTC
TRBJ2-7	TRBV4-1	-	-	CASSQTGKGYEQYF	TGCGCCAGCAGCCAAACAGGGAAGGGCTACGAGCAGTACTTC
TRBJ2-1	TRBV4-1	-	-	CASSPLGTREQFF	TGCGCCAGCAGCCCTCTTGGGACACGCGAGCAGTTCTTC
TRBJ2-7	TRBV6-5	-	-	CASSYSILEPYEQYF	TGTGCCAGCAGTTACTCGATCCTAGAGCCCTACGAGCAGTACTTC
TRBJ1-2	TRBV4-1	-	-	CASSQDRGSYGYTF	TGCGCCAGCAGCCAAGATAGGGGTTCCTATGGCTACACCTTC
TRBJ1-6	TRBV19	-	-	CASSIAGLNSPLHF	TGTGCCAGTAGTATCGCAGGGTTGAATTCACCCCTCCACTTT
TRBJ1-1	TRBV19	-	-	CASSIQGVPEAFF	TGTGCCAGTAGTATCCAGGGTGTCCCTGAAGCTTTCTTT
TRBJ2-1	TRBV2	-	TRBD2	CASSRLRASGSYNEQFF	TGTGCCAGCAGCCGCCTTAGGGCTAGCGGGAGTTACAATGAGCAGTTCTTC
TRBJ2-7	TRBV4-1	-	-	CASSLTGSPYEQYF	TGCGCCAGCAGCCTTACAGGGTCTCCCTACGAGCAGTACTTC
TRBJ2-7	TRBV30	-	TRBD2	CAWSGGRALNEQYF	TGTGCCTGGAGTGGCGGGAGGGCCTTGAACGAGCAGTACTTC
TRBJ1-1	TRBV28	-	-	CATTGRGNTEAFF	TGTGCCACCACGGGCAGGGGGAACACTGAAGCTTTCTTT
TRBJ1-3	TRBV25-1	-	TRBD1	CASSESGRGTHSGNTIYF	TGTGCCAGCAGTGAATCGGGCAGGGGGACACACTCTGGAAACACCATATATTTT
TRBJ2-1	TRBV10-3	-	TRBD2	CAISAPSGIYNEQFF	TGTGCCATCAGTGCTCCTAGCGGGATCTACAATGAGCAGTTCTTC
TRBJ1-1	TRBV6-5	-	-	CASSYSGRGSEAFF	TGTGCCAGCAGTTACTCAGGGAGAGGGTCTGAAGCTTTCTTT
TRBJ2-5	TRBV10-3	few	TRBD2	CAISPSGSETQYF	TGTGCCATCAGCCCTAGCGGGAGCGAGACCCAGTACTTC
TRBJ1-2	TRBV28	-	-	CASSSYNYGYTF	TGTGCCAGCAGCTCTTATAACTATGGCTACACCTTC
TRBJ1-2	TRBV29-1	-	-	CSVAGVRVGYTF	TGCAGCGTTGCAGGGGTAAGAGTTGGCTACACCTTC
TRBJ2-1	TRBV28	-	-	CASTERTYNEQFF	TGTGCCAGCACCGAGCGGACCTACAATGAGCAGTTCTTC
TRBJ1-2	TRBV28	-	-	CASSFGVNYGYTF	TGTGCCAGCAGTTTCGGGGTAAACTATGGCTACACCTTC
TRBJ1-5	TRBV2	few	-	CASRPTLDNQPQHF	TGTGCCAGCAGGCCGACACTAGACAATCAGCCCCAGCATTTT
TRBJ1-5	TRBV5-8	-	-	CASSLGQSTAPQHF	TGTGCCAGCAGCTTGGGACAGTCAACTGCACCCCAGCATTTT
TRBJ1-2	TRBV27	-	-	CASSTREGSGYTF	TGTGCCAGCAGTACCCGGGAAGGGAGCGGCTACACCTTC
TRBJ2-7	TRBV15	-	-	CATSSRHTSYEQYF	TGTGCCACCAGCAGCCGCCACACCTCTTACGAGCAGTACTTC
TRBJ1-1	TRBV10-1	-	-	CASSDQYGAFF	TGCGCCAGCAGTGATCAGTATGGAGCTTTCTTT
TRBJ1-2	TRBV27	-	-	CASSLQGLGGYTF	TGTGCCAGCAGTCTCCAAGGTCTAGGCGGCTACACCTTC
TRBJ1-4	TRBV6-5	-	-	CASVRAINEKLFF	TGTGCCAGCGTTAGAGCAATTAATGAAAAACTGTTTTTT
TRBJ2-1	TRBV5-1	few	-	CASSLGDRFSYNEQFF	TGCGCCAGCAGCTTGGGTGACAGGTTCTCCTACAATGAGCAGTTCTTC
TRBJ2-7	TRBV5-1	-	TRBD1	CASSRATGLAYEQYF	TGCGCCAGCAGCCGGGCGACAGGGCTTGCCTACGAGCAGTACTTC
TRBJ2-2	TRBV19	once	TRBD2	CASSTGTSNTGELFF	TGTGCCAGTAGTACCGGGACTAGCAACACCGGGGAGCTGTTTTTT
TRBJ1-5	TRBV30	-	-	CAWTVDLNQPQHF	TGTGCCTGGACCGTGGACTTAAATCAGCCCCAGCATTTT
TRBJ1-2	TRBV2	-	-	CASSERGAPYGYTF	TGTGCCAGCAGTGAGCGGGGGGCGCCCTATGGCTACACCTTC
TRBJ2-3	TRBV29-1	-	TRBD2	CSVVTSEYTQYF	TGCAGCGTTGTGACTAGCGAATATACGCAGTATTTT
TRBJ2-7	TRBV5-1	once	-	CASSRAGTTYEQYF	TGCGCCAGCAGCCGGGCGGGGACCACCTACGAGCAGTACTTC
TRBJ2-1	TRBV6-5	-	-	CASRLRGSDEQFF	TGTGCCAGCAGGCTGCGGGGTAGCGATGAGCAGTTCTTC
TRBJ1-4	TRBV7-9	few	TRBD1	CASSPRQGEKLFF	TGTGCCAGCAGCCCCAGACAGGGGGAAAAACTGTTTTTT
TRBJ1-2	TRBV5-4	-	TRBD1	CASSLGTGGYTF	TGTGCCAGCAGCTTGGGGACAGGTGGCTACACCTTC
TRBJ2-7	TRBV7-2	few	-	CASSLVGGAVSYEQYF	TGTGCCAGCAGCTTAGTCGGCGGAGCCGTCTCCTACGAGCAGTACTTC
TRBJ2-3	TRBV5-1	-	TRBD2	CASSPGTWGLADTDTQYF	TGCGCCAGCAGCCCCGGGACCTGGGGACTAGCGGACACAGATACGCAGTATTTT
TRBJ1-2	TRBV7-8	few	-	CASSLTGSYGYTF	TGTGCCAGCAGCTTAACAGGGTCCTATGGCTACACCTTC
TRBJ2-1	TRBV3-1/TRBV3-2	once	TRBD2	CASSQGLAGQGGNEQFF	TGTGCCAGCAGCCAGGGACTAGCGGGCCAGGGGGGCAATGAGCAGTTCTTC